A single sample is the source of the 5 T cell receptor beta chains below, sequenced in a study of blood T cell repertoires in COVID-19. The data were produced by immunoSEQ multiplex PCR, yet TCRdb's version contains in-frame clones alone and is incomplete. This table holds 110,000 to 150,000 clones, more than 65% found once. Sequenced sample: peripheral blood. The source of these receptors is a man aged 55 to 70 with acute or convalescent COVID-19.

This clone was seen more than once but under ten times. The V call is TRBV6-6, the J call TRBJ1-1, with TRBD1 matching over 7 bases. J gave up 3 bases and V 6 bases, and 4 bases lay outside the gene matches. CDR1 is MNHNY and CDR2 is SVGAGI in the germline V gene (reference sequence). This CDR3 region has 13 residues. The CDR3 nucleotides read TGTGCCAGCAGCGGGACAGTTGACACTGAAGCTTTCTTT. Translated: CASSGTVDTEAFF.

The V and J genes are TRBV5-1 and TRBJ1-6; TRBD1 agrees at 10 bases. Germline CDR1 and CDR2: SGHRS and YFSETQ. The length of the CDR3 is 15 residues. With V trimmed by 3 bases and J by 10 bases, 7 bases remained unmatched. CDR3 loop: CASSSGQGRESPLHF. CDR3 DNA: TGCGCCAGCAGCTCGGGACAGGGGAGAGAATCACCCCTCCACTTT.

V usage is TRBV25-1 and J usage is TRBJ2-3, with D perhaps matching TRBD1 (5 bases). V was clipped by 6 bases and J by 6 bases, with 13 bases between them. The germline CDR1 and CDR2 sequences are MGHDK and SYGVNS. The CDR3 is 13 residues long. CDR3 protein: CASSVQDLDTQYF. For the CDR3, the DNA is TGTGCCAGCAGCGTACAGGATTTGGATACGCAGTATTTT.

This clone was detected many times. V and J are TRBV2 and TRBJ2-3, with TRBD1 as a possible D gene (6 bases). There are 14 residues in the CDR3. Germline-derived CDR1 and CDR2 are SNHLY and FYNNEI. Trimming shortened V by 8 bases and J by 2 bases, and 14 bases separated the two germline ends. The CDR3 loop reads CASEEGQATDTQYF. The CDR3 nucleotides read TGTGCCAGCGAAGAGGGACAAGCCACAGATACGCAGTATTTT.

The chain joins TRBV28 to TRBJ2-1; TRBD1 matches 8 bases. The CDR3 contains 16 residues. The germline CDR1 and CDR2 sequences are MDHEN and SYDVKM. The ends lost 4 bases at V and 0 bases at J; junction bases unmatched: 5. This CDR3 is CASSSPQGGSYNEQFF. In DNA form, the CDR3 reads TGTGCCAGCAGTTCACCACAGGGGGGCTCCTACAATGAGCAGTTCTTC.